The sequence of this TCR beta chain was determined in a study of blood T cell repertoires in COVID-19. Study overall: In each case, the material was cDNA or gDNA derived from T cells, B-cell-depleted T cells, or PBMCs.

Cohort allocation depended upon clinical history that participants reported. The germline CDR1 and CDR2 sequences are MNHNS and SASEGT. The CDR3 totals 16 residues. V was cut by 0 bases and J by 8 bases, with 16 bases left in between. In the authors' methods: Estimates of nucleated cell counts were drawn from the amplification of reference gene primers. The table came from immunoSEQ multiplex PCR; TCRdb's copy has only in-frame clones and leaves some out. D and trimming were read from the DNA, whereas the V and J calls and clone size are those reported in that table. This table has 240,000 or so clones, 86% appearing once.

The J gene is TRBJ1-4, the V gene TRBV6-1; the D gene is possibly TRBD1 (6 bases). The clonotype was recovered from a woman aged 45 to 65 who had recovered from COVID-19. The sequenced sample was PBMCs or T cells enriched from blood (not recorded which). The DNA for the CDR3 is TGTGCCAGCAGTGAAGCGGCCGCGGCAGGGGAAGAAAAACTGTTTTTT. This translates into CASSEAAAAGEEKLFF.